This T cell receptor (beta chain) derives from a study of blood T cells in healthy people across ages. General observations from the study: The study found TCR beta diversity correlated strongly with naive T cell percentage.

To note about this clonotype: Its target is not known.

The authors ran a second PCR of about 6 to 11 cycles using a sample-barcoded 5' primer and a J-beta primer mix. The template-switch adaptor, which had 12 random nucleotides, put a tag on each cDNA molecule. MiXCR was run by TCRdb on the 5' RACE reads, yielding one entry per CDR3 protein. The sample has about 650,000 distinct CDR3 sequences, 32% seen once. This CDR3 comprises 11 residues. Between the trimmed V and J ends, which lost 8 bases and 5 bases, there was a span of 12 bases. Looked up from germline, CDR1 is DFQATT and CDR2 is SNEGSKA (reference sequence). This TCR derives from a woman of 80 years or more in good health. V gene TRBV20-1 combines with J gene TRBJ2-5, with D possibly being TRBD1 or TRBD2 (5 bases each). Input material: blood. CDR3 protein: CSSKWGETQYF. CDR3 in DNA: TGCAGTTCGAAGTGGGGGGAGACCCAGTACTTC.